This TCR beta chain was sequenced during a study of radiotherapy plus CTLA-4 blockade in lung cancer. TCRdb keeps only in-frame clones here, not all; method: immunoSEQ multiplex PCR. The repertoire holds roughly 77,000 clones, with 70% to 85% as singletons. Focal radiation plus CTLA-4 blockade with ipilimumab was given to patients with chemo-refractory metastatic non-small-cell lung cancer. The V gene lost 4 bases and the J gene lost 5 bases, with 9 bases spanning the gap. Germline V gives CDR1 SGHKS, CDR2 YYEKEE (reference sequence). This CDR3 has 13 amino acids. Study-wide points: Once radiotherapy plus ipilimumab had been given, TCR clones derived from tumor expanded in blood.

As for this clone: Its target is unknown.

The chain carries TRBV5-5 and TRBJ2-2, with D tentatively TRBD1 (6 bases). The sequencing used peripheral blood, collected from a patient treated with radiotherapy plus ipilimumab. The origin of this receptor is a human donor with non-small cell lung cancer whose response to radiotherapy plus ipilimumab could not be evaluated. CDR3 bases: TGTGCCAGCAGCGCAGACAGGACCGGGGAGCTGTTTTTT. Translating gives CASSADRTGELFF. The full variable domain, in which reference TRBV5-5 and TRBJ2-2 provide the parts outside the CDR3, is DAGVTQSPTHLIKTRGQQVTLRCSPISGHKSVSWYQQVLGQGPQFIFQYYEKEERGRGNFPDRFSARQFPNYSSELNVNALLLGDSALYLCASSADRTGELFFGEGSRLTVL.